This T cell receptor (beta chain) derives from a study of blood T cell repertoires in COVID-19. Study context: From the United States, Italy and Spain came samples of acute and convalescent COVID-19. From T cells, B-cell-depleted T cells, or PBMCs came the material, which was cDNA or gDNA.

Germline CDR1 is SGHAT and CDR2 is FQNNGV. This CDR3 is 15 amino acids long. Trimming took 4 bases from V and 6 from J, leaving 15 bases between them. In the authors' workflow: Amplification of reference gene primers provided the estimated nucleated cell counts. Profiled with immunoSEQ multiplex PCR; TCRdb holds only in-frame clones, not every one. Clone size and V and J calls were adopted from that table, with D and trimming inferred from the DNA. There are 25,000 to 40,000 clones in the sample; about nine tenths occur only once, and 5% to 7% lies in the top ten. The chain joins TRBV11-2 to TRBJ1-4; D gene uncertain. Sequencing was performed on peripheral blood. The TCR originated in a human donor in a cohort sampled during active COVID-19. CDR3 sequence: CASSSNWAVDEKLFF. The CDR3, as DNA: TGTGCCAGCAGCTCAAATTGGGCAGTCGATGAAAAACTGTTTTTT. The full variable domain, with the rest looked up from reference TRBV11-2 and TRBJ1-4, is EAGVAQSPRYKIIEKRQSVAFWCNPISGHATLYWYQQILGQGPKLLIQFQNNGVVDDSQLPKDRFSAERLKGVDSTLKIQPAKLEDSAVYLCASSSNWAVDEKLFFGSGTQLSVL.